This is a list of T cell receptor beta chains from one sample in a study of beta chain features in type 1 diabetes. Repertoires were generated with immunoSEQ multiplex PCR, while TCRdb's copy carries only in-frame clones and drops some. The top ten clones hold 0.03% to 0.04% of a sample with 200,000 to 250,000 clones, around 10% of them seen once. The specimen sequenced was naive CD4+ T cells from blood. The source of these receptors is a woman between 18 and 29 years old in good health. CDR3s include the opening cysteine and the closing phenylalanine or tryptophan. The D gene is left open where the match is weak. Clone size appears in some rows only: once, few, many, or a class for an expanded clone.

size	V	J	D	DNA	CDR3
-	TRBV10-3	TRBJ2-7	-	TGTGCCATCAGTGAGGAGAGGAGCTCCTACGAGCAGTACTTC	CAISEERSSYEQYF
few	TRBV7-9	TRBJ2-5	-	TGTGCCAGCAGTAAAGGGGCGAAAGAGACCCAGTACTTC	CASSKGAKETQYF
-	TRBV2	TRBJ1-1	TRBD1	TGTGCCAGCAGGGAAGGCAGGGGGCTGAATTTCTTT	CASREGRGLNFF
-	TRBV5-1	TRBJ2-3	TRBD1	TGCGCCAGCAGCAGGGACAGGGGTTCGGATACGCAGTATTTT	CASSRDRGSDTQYF
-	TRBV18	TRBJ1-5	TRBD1	TGTGCCAGCTCACCAGGGGCAGGGGGCAGTCAGCCCCAGCATTTT	CASSPGAGGSQPQHF
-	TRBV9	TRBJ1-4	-	TGTGCCAGCAGCTCAGGGGCAGTTAATGAAAAACTGTTTTTT	CASSSGAVNEKLFF
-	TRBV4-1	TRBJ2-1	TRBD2	TGCGCCAGCAGCTTTATCCCGGGACTAGCCAGCTCCTACAATGAGCAGTTCTTC	CASSFIPGLASSYNEQFF
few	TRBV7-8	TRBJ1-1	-	TGTGCCAGCAGCTTAGGACACAGGGCCACGGACACTGAAGCTTTCTTT	CASSLGHRATDTEAFF
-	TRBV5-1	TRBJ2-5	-	TGCGCCAGCAGTTCCCAATCCGGGGTCACTCAAGAGACCCAGTACTTC	CASSSQSGVTQETQYF
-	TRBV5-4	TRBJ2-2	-	TGTGCCAGCAGCTTGAGCAGGGGCGCGGACACCGGGGAGCTGTTTTTT	CASSLSRGADTGELFF
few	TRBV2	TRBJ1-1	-	TGTGCCAGCAGGGAGGAGGGGAGAACTGAAGCTTTCTTT	CASREEGRTEAFF
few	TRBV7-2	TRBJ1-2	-	TGTGCCAGCAGCTTAGTGGGAGACACCAAATACTATGGCTACACCTTC	CASSLVGDTKYYGYTF
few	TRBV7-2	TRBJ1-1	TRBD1	TGTGCCAGCAGCTACCGACAGGGAAACACTGAAGCTTTCTTT	CASSYRQGNTEAFF
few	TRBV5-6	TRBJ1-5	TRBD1	TGTGCCAGCAGCAAGGACAGGGTAAATCAGCCCCAGCATTTT	CASSKDRVNQPQHF
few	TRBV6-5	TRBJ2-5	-	TGTGCCAGCGGTCGGGGGGCAAGGGAGACCCAGTACTTC	CASGRGARETQYF
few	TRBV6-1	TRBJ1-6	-	TGTGCCAGCAGCCTAAGGACAGATAATTCACCCCTCCACTTT	CASSLRTDNSPLHF
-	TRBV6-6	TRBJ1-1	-	TGTGCCAGCAGAACACCGGGGGGCACTGAAGCTTTCTTT	CASRTPGGTEAFF
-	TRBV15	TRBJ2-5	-	TGTGCCAGCAGCAGGGGGGGGTCTAGCGGACAAGAGACCCAGTACTTC	CASSRGGSSGQETQYF
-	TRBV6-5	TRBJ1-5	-	TGTGCCAGCAGTTCGATGTCCGGAGGGGACCAGCCCCAGCATTTT	CASSSMSGGDQPQHF
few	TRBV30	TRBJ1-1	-	TGTGCCTGGACCAACAGTGAGCTGGCTTTCTTT	CAWTNSELAFF
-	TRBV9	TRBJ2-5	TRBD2	TGTGCCAGCAGCCCCCCGGGCGGGAGGATCCAAGAGACCCAGTACTTC	CASSPPGGRIQETQYF
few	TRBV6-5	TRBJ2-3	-	TGTGCCAGCAGTCCTGTAGCGGGCACAGATACGCAGTATTTT	CASSPVAGTDTQYF
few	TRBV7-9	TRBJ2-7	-	TGTGCCAGCAGCCCCGGGACTGTCAGCGACGAGCAGTACTTC	CASSPGTVSDEQYF
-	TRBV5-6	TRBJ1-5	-	TGTGCCAGCAGCAAGTCGGGTCTATATCAGCCCCAGCATTTT	CASSKSGLYQPQHF
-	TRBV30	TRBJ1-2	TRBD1	TGTGCTTGTAAGGGACAGGAGAGTAACTATGGCTACACCTTC	CACKGQESNYGYTF
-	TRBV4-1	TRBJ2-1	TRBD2	TGCGCCAGCAGCCAAGGCTCCGGGACTAGCGGGAGGGCCGGCCCCTACAATGAGCAGTTCTTC	CASSQGSGTSGRAGPYNEQFF
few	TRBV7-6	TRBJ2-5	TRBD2	TGTGCCAGCAGCCGCGGGGGGGTAGGGCAAGAGACCCAGTACTTC	CASSRGGVGQETQYF
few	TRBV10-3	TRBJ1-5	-	TGTGCCATCGTAGAGGGACTCAATCAGCCCCAGCATTTT	CAIVEGLNQPQHF
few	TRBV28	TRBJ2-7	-	TGTGCCAGCAGTTTAACCCGACAGGCGAACGCCTACGAGCAGTACTTC	CASSLTRQANAYEQYF
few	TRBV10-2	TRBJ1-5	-	TGCGCCAGCAGTGAGGTGTCGGGGGTTAGCAATCAGCCCCAGCATTTT	CASSEVSGVSNQPQHF
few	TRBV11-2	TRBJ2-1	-	TGTGCCAGCAGCTTAGAGAGAATAGCGGCGTACAATGAGCAGTTCTTC	CASSLERIAAYNEQFF
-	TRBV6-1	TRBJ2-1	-	TGTGCCAGCAAAGCACCGGGTTCCTACAATGAGCAGTTCTTC	CASKAPGSYNEQFF
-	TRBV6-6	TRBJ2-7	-	TGTGCCAGCAGTTATATCCAGGCCTCCTACGAGCAGTACTTC	CASSYIQASYEQYF
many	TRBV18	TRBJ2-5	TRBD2	TGTGCCAGCTCACCGGGGACTAGCGGTGAGACCCAGTACTTC	CASSPGTSGETQYF
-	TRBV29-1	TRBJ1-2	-	TGCAGCGTTGTGGCCCTTAACTATGGCTACACCTTC	CSVVALNYGYTF
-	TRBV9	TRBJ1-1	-	TGTGCCAGCAGCATCGACAGCGTCATGAACACTGAAGCTTTCTTT	CASSIDSVMNTEAFF
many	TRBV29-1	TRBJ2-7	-	TGCAGCGTTCACAGGGCGGGCGAGCAGTACTTC	CSVHRAGEQYF
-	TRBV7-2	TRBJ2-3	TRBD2	TGTGCCAGCAGCCTAATAGCGGGGAGGACAGATACGCAGTATTTT	CASSLIAGRTDTQYF
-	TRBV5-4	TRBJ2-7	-	TGTGCCAGCAGCTTCGGAAACAGGATTTTCTACGAGCAGTACTTC	CASSFGNRIFYEQYF
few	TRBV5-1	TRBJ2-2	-	TGCGCCAGCAGCTTGGGCCTAGCAGGCACCGGGGAGCTGTTTTTT	CASSLGLAGTGELFF
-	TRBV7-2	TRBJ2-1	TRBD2	TGTGCCAGCAGCTTAGCCCGTCTAGCGGCCGCCTACAATGAGCAGTTCTTC	CASSLARLAAAYNEQFF
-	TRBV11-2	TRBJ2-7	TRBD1	TGTGCCAGCAGCAACCGGGACAGGGACTACGAGCAGTACTTC	CASSNRDRDYEQYF
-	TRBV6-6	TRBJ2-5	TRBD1	TGTGCCAGCAGTTACCCCGGACAGGGAGAGACCCAGTACTTC	CASSYPGQGETQYF
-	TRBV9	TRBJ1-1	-	TGTGCCAGCAGCGTAGATCTTGCGGGACACACTGAAGCTTTCTTT	CASSVDLAGHTEAFF
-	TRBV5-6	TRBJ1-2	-	TGTGCCAGCAGCTGGGCAGGGGCCTATGGCTACACCTTC	CASSWAGAYGYTF
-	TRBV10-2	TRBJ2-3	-	TGCGCCAGCAACCGCCCCGGCGGGGTCGATACGCAGTATTTT	CASNRPGGVDTQYF
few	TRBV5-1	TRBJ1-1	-	TGCGCCAGCAGCTTGGTAGCAGGGAAGAACACTGAAGCTTTCTTT	CASSLVAGKNTEAFF
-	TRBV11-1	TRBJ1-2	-	TGTGCCAGCAGCTCCGAGGTTTATGGCTACACCTTC	CASSSEVYGYTF
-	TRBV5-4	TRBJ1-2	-	TGTGCCAGCAGCTTGGACAGGGCGGATGGCTACACCTTC	CASSLDRADGYTF
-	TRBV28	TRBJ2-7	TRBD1	TGTGCCAGCGGAGTACCCCAGACAGGGTCAAGATTCGAGCAGTACTTC	CASGVPQTGSRFEQYF
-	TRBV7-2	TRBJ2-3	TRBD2	TGTGCCAGCAGCTTTGGGGGGGCGCAGTATTTT	CASSFGGAQYF
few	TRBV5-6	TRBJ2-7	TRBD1	TGTGCCAGCAGCCTGTGGGGACAGAGCTCCTACGAGCAGTACTTC	CASSLWGQSSYEQYF
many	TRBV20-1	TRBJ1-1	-	TGCAGTGCTAGCGGAGGGCGAGCTTTCTTT	CSASGGRAFF
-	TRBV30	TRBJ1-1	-	TGTGCCTGGATGCGCTGGGAGGTTACCACTGAAGCTTTCTTT	CAWMRWEVTTEAFF
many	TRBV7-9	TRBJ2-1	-	TGTGCCAGCAGCTGGGGGGGACAGGCCGGAGATGAGCAGTTCTTC	CASSWGGQAGDEQFF
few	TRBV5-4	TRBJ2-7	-	TGTGCCAGCAGCTTGGCCGGACACTACGAGCAGTACTTC	CASSLAGHYEQYF
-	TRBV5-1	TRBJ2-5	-	TGCGCCAGCAGCTACCAACCGGGGATCCAAGAGACCCAGTACTTC	CASSYQPGIQETQYF
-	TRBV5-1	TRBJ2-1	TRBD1	TGCGCCAGCAGCTCACAGGGGTGGGATGAGCAGTTCTTC	CASSSQGWDEQFF
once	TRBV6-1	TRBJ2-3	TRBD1	TGTGCCAGCAGTGGAGTCGCCGGGACAGGGGGCACAGATACGCAGTATTTT	CASSGVAGTGGTDTQYF